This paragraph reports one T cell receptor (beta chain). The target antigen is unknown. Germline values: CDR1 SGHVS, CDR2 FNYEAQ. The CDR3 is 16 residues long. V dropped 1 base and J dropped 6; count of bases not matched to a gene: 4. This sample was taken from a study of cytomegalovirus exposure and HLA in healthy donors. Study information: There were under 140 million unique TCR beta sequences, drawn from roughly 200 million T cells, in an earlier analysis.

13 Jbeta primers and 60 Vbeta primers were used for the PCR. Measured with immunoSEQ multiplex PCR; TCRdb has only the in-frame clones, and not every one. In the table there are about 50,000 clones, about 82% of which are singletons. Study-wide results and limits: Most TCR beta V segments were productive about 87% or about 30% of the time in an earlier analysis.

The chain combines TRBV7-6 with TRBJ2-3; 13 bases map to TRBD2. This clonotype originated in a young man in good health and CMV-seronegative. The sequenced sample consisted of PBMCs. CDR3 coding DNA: TGTGCCAGCAGCTTAGGTGGACTAGCGGGAGTGGATACGCAGTATTTT. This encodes CASSLGGLAGVDTQYF.